This T cell receptor beta chain was captured by sequencing in a study of control samples from healthy donors and cancer patients. Unmatched junction bases numbered 10, after V lost 6 bases and J lost 3 bases. The CDR3 covers 15 residues. The germline CDR1 and CDR2 sequences are MNHEY and SVGAGI. Libraries were prepared by immunoSEQ multiplex PCR; TCRdb keeps only in-frame clonotypes and omits some of them. This sample has some 410,000 clones, with around nine tenths found just once. This chain connects TRBV6-5 to TRBJ2-7; TRBD1 matches at 8 bases. The sequence came from a man aged 40-50 years with head and neck cancer. The sequenced sample consisted of PBMCs. CDR3 amino acids: CASSLGQGRNYEQYF. As DNA, the CDR3 is TGTGCCAGCAGCCTCGGACAGGGAAGAAACTACGAGCAGTACTTC.